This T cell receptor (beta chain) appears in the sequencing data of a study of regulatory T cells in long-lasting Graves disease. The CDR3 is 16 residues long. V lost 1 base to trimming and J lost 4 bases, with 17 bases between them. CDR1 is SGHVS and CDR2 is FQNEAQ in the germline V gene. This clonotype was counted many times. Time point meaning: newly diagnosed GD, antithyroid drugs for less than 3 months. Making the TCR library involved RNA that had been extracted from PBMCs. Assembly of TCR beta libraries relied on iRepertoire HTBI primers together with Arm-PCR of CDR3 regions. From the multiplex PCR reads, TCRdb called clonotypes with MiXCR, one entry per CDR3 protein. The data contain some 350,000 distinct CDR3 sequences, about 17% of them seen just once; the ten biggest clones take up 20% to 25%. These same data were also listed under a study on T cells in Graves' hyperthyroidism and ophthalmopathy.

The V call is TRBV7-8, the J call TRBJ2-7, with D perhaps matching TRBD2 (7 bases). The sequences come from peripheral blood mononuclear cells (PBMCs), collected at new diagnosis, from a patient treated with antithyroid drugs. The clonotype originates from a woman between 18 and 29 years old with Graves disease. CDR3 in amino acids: CASSLVSRGPSYEQYF. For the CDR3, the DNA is TGTGCCAGCAGCTTAGTTTCGCGGGGGCCCTCTTACGAGCAGTACTTC.